The text below deals with one T cell receptor beta chain. The data stem from a study of blood T cell repertoires in COVID-19. Study-level background: Donors in the United States, Italy and Spain gave samples during acute or convalescent COVID-19. The cDNA or gDNA used as material had been derived from T cells, B-cell-depleted T cells, or PBMCs.

In germline, CDR1 is SGHTA, CDR2 FQGTGA. The V end was cut by 1 base, the J end by 0 bases, with 6 bases between. The CDR3 totals 15 residues. Individuals aged roughly 18 to 95 years were recruited from roughly 22 US areas. The study assigned cohorts using participant-reported clinical history. Clones were read by immunoSEQ multiplex PCR, and TCRdb kept only the in-frame ones, dropping some. This sample has 350,000 to 400,000 clones, with more than 75% found just once. The sample consisted of PBMCs or T cells enriched from blood (not recorded which). This TCR was recovered from a man between 35 and 55 years old in a cohort exposed to, infected with or recovered from COVID-19 (not recorded which). The rearrangement joins TRBV7-3 to TRBJ2-2; D is perhaps TRBD1 (6 bases). The CDR3 sequence is CASSLRQANTGELFF. The CDR3 region has the DNA TGTGCCAGCAGCTTAAGACAGGCGAACACCGGGGAGCTGTTTTTT.